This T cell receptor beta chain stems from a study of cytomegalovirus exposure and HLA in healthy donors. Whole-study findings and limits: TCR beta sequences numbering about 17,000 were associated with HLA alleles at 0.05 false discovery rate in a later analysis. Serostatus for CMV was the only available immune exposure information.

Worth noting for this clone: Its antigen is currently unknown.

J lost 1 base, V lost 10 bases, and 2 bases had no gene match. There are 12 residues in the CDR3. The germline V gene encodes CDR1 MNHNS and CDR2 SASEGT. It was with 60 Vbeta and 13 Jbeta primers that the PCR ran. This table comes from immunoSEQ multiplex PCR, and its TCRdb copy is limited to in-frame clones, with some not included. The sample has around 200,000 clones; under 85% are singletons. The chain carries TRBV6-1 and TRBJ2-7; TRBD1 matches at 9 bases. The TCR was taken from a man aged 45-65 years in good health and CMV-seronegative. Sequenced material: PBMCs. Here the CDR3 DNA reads TGTGCCAACGGACAGGGGTCCTACGAGCAGTACTTC. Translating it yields CANGQGSYEQYF.